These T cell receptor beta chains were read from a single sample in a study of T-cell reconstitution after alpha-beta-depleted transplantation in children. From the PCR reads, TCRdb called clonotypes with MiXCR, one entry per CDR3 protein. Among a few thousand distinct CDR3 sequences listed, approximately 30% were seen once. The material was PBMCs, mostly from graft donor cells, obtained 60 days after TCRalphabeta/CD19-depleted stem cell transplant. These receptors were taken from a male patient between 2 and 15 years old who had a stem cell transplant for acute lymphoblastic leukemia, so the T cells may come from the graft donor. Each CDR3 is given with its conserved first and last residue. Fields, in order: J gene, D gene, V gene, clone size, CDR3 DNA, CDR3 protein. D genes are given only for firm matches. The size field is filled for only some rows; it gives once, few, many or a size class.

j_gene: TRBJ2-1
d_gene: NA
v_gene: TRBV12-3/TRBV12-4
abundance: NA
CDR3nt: TGTGCCAGCAGCCGGACTGCTGAGCACAATGAGCAGTTCTTC
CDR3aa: CASSRTAEHNEQFF

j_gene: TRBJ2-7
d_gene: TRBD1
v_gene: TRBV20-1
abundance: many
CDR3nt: TGCAGTGCACGCCGGACAGGGGTTAGCGAGCAGTACTTC
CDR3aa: CSARRTGVSEQYF

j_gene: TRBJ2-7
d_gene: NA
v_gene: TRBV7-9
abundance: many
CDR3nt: TGTGCCAGCAGCTTAATGTACAGGTTACACTACGAGCAGTACTTC
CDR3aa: CASSLMYRLHYEQYF

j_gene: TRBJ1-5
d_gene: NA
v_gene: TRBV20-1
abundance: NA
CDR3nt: TGCATTGCTAGACGTGGGGATAGCAATCAGCCCCAGCATTTT
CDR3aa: CIARRGDSNQPQHF

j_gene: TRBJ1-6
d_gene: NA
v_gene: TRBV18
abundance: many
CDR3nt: TGTGCCAGCTCACCACCGGGAGGGGACAATTCACCCCTCCACTTT
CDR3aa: CASSPPGGDNSPLHF

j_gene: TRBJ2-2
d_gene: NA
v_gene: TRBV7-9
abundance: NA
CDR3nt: TGTGCCATTAACCCCTTAGGACCCGGGGAGCTGTTTTTT
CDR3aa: CAINPLGPGELFF

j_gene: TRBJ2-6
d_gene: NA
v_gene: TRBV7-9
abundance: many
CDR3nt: TGTGCCAGCAGCTTCTCCCTGGGATCTGGGGCCAACGTCCTGACTTTC
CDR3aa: CASSFSLGSGANVLTF

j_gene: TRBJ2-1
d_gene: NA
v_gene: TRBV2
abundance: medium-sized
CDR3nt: TGTGCCAGCCGGACCTTGTCCGATGAGCAGTTCTTC
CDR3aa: CASRTLSDEQFF

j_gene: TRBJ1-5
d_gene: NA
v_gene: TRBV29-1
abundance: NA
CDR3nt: TGCAGCGTTGGGGCCGGGAACAATCGGCCCCAGCATTTT
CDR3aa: CSVGAGNNRPQHF

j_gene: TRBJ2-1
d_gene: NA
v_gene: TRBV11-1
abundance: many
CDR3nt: TGTGCCAGCAGCTTTGAGGGGGAGTGGGGTAATGAGCAGTTCTTC
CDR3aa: CASSFEGEWGNEQFF

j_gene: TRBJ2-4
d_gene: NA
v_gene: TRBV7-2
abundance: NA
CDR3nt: TGTGCCAGCAGCCGAGGGGACCTAGCCAAAAACATTCAGTACTTC
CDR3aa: CASSRGDLAKNIQYF

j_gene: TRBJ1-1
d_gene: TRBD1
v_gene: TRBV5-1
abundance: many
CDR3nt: TGCGCCAGCACCCGTAGTCCCGGGACAGGAAACTCTGAAGCTTTCTTT
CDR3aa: CASTRSPGTGNSEAFF

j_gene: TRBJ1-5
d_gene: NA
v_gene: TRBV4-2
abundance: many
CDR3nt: TGTGCCAGCAGCCAAGTTGGGTCGGGCAATCAGCCCCAGCATTTT
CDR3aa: CASSQVGSGNQPQHF

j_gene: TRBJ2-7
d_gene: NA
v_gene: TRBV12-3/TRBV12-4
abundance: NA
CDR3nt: TGTGCCAGCAGTTCCGGTTGGGAGCAGTACTTC
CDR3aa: CASSSGWEQYF

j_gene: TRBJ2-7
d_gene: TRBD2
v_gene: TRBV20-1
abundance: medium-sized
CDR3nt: TGCAGTGCTCGAAGCGGGAGCATTGAGAACGAGCAGTACTTC
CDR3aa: CSARSGSIENEQYF

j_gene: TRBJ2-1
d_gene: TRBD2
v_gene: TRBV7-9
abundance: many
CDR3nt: TGTGCCAGCAGCTTTTTCGGGACTAAATACAATGAGCAGTTCTTC
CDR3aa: CASSFFGTKYNEQFF

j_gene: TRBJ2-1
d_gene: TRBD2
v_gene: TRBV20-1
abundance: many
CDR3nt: TGCAGTGCTAGGGGCATAGCGGGAGGGATCCATGAGCAGTTCTTC
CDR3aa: CSARGIAGGIHEQFF

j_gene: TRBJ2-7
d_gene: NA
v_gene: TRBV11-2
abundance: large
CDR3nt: TGTGCCAGCAGCCCAACCCCGGAAGTCAACGAGCAGTACTTC
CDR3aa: CASSPTPEVNEQYF

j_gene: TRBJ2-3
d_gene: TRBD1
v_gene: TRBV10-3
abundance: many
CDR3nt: TGTGCCATCAGTGACCGACAGGGGGCGGGCGATACGCAGTATTTT
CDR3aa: CAISDRQGAGDTQYF

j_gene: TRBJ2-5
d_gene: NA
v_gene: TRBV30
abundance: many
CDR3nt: TGTGCCTGGAGTGCAAGGGAGGAGACCCAGTACTTC
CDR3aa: CAWSAREETQYF

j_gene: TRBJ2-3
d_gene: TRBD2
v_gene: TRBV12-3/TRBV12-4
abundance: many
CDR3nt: TGTGCCAGCAGTGCCATACTAGCGGGAGGGCCAGATACGCAGTATTTT
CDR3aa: CASSAILAGGPDTQYF

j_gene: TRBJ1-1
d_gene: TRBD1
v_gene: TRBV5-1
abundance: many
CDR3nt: TGCGCCAGCACCGACAGGGTAAACACTGAAGCTTTCTTT
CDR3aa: CASTDRVNTEAFF

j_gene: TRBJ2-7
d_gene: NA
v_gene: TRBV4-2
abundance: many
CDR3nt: TGTGCCAGCAGCCAAGATCTTGATGGGGTCACGAGCTCCTACGAGCAGTACTTC
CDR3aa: CASSQDLDGVTSSYEQYF

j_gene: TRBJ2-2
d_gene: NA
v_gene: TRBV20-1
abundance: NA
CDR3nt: NA
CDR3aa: CSARDKLGELFFF

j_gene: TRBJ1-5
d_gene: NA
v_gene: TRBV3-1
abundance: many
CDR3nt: TGTGCCAGCAGCCAAGATGCGACGGACTCTAATCAGCCCCAGCATTTT
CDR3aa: CASSQDATDSNQPQHF

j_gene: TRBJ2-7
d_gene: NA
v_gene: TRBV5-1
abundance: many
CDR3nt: TGCGCCAGCAGCCCAGGACTCGGTTACGAGCAGTACTTC
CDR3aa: CASSPGLGYEQYF

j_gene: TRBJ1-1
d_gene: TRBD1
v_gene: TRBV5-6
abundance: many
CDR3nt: TGTGCCAGCCGAAGTTGGGGACAGCGGACTGAAGCTTTCTTT
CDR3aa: CASRSWGQRTEAFF

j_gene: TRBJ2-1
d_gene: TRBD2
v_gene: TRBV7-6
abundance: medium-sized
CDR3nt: TGTGCCAGCAGCCCCGACCTCTCTAGCGGGAGACAGTTCTTC
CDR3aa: CASSPDLSSGRQFF

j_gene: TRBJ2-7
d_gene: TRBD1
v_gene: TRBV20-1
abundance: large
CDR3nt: TGCAGTGCCCCAAATAGAAGACAGGGTCGGGACGAGCAGTACTTC
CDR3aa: CSAPNRRQGRDEQYF

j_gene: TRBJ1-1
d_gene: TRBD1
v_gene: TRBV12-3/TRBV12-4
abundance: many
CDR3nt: TGTGCCAGCAGTTACACAGGGGGCACTGAAGCTTTCTTT
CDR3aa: CASSYTGGTEAFF

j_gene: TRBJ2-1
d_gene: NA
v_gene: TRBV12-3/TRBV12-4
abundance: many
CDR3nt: TGTGCCAGCAGCCCCGAGCGGGTTCGGTACAATGAGCAGTTCTTC
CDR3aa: CASSPERVRYNEQFF

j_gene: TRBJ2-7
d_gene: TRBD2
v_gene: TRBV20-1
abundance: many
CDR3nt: TGCAGTGCTCCGACCCTAGCGGGAGGGCTCGACGAGCAGTACTTC
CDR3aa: CSAPTLAGGLDEQYF

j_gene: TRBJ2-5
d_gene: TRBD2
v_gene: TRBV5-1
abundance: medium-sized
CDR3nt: TGCGCCAGCAGCTTGTCTAGCGGGCGGGAGACCCAGTACTTC
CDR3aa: CASSLSSGRETQYF

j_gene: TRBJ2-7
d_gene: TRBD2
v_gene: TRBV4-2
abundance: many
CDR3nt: TGTGCCAGCAGCCAAGGGACTAGCGGCACCTACGAGCAGTACTTC
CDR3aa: CASSQGTSGTYEQYF

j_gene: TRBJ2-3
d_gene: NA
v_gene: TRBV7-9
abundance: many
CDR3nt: TGTGCCAGCAGCTTGTCCGGGCCGGATACGCAGTATTTT
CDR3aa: CASSLSGPDTQYF

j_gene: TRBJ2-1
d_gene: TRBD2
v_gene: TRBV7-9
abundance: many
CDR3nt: TGTGCCAGCAGCCAATCCCCGGGACTAGCGGGAGGAAATGAGCAGTTCTTC
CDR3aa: CASSQSPGLAGGNEQFF

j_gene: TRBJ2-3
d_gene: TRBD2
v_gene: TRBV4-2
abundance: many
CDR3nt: TGTGCCAGCAGCCAAGATCTGGGGCTAGCGGATACAGATACGCAGTATTTT
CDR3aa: CASSQDLGLADTDTQYF

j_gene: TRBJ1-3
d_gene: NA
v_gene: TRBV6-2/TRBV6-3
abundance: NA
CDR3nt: TGTGCCAGCAGTTACTCGAAGGTTACTGGAAACACCATATATTTT
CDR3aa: CASSYSKVTGNTIYF

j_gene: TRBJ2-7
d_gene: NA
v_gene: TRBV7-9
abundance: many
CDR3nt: TGTGCCAGCGCAACTGGGGGCGGGAGAGGGCAGTACTTC
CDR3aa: CASATGGGRGQYF

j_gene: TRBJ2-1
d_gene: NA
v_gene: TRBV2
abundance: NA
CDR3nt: TGTGCCAGCAGAAGTAACCTCTACAATGAGCAGTTCTTC
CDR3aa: CASRSNLYNEQFF

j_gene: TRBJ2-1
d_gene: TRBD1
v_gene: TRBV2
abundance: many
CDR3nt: TGTGCCAGCAGGGACAGGGGGTGGATCGATGAGCAGTTCTTC
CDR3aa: CASRDRGWIDEQFF

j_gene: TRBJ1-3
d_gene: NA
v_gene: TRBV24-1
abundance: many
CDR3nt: TGTGCCACCAGTGATTCGTCTACAGCGAACTCTGGAAACACCATATATTTT
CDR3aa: CATSDSSTANSGNTIYF

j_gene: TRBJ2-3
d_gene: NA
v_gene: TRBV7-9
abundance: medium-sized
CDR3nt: TGTGCCAGCAGCTTATCCCTCGGCGGTCGGGGGGATACGCAGTATTTT
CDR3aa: CASSLSLGGRGDTQYF

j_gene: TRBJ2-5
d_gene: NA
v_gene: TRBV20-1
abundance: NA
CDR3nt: TGCAGTGCTAGTCCCCACTCACAAGAGACCCAGTACTTC
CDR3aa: CSASPHSQETQYF

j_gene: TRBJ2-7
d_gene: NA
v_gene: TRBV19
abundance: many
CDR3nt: TGTGCCAGTAGTACCAGGACAGACGAGCAGTACTTC
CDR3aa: CASSTRTDEQYF

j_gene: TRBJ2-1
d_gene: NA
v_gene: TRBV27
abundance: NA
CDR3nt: TGTGCCAGCAGTTCGCCGGGAAATACCTACAATGAGCAGTTCTTC
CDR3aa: CASSSPGNTYNEQFF